One and the same sample provided the 25 T cell receptor beta chains below, sequenced in a study of cytomegalovirus exposure and HLA in healthy donors. The method was immunoSEQ multiplex PCR; TCRdb's version includes in-frame clones alone and lacks a portion of them. The sample includes around 250,000 clones, 90% seen only once; the top ten take 3.1%. Source material: PBMCs. The receptors stem from a woman aged 30 to 39 in good health and CMV-seronegative.

CDR3 sequence (DNA): TGCGCCAGCAGCTTGGCCGCCACAGGGAGGAACTCTGGAAACACCATATATTTT. This encodes CASSLAATGRNSGNTIYF. This chain joins TRBV5-1 and TRBJ1-3, with D perhaps TRBD1 (6 bases). The CDR3 extends over 18 amino acids. V shed 0 bases and J shed 0 bases, with 16 bases lying between them. Germline loops: CDR1 SGHRS, CDR2 YFSETQ.

This clone is classed as large. The chain carries TRBV6-4 and TRBJ2-2, with D possibly matching TRBD2 (5 bases). V gave up 2 bases and J gave up 6 bases, with 7 bases separating them. CDR1 is MRHNA, CDR2 SNTAGT, per germline. The CDR3 length is 13 residues. As DNA, the CDR3 is TGTGCCAGCAGTGACGGGAGCGCCGGGGAGCTGTTTTTT. Translated, it gives CASSDGSAGELFF.

The chain links TRBV27 to TRBJ2-7, with D uncertain. The CDR3 has 13 amino acids. The ends were cut back, 3 bases at V and 3 bases at J, with 9 bases in the middle. Germline values: CDR1 MNHEY, CDR2 SMNVEV (reference sequence). This CDR3 is CASSFSVDYEQYF. The CDR3 coding sequence is TGTGCCAGCAGTTTTTCAGTGGACTACGAGCAGTACTTC.

This chain links TRBV7-3 with TRBJ2-3; 7 bases map to TRBD2. The CDR3 has 17 amino acids. Germline CDR1 and CDR2: SGHTA and FQGTGA. The junction had 11 bases not matched to a gene; V was cut back by 1 base and J by 4 bases. In DNA form, the CDR3 reads TGTGCCAGCAGCTTAAATCGCGCGGGAGTCCTCCCAGATACGCAGTATTTT. Its protein product is CASSLNRAGVLPDTQYF. The variable domain in full, completed from reference TRBV7-3 and TRBJ2-3, reads GAGVSQTPSNKVTEKGKYVELRCDPISGHTALYWYRQSLGQGPEFLIYFQGTGAADDSGLPNDRFFAVRPEGSVSTLKIQRTERGDSAVYLCASSLNRAGVLPDTQYFGPGTRLTVL.

The chain is built from TRBV7-2 and TRBJ2-2; D gene uncertain. The CDR3 is made up of 13 amino acids. Deletions cut 6 bases from V and 6 bases from J, with 11 bases between. Germline CDR1 is SGHTA and CDR2 is FQGNSA. CDR3 coding DNA: TGTGCCAGCAGTCGACCCGGCGCCGGGGAGCTGTTTTTT. It codes for CASSRPGAGELFF.

For this clone: The same CDR3 arises from other DNA sequences in this sample as well. The rearrangement uses TRBV4-2 and TRBJ2-7, with a tentative D call TRBD2 (5 bases). CDR1 and CDR2 from the germline V gene are LGHNA and YNFKEQ. V shed 4 bases and J shed 7 bases, with 14 bases lying between them. The CDR3 length is 13 residues. The CDR3: CASSPLPGREQYF. CDR3 bases: TGTGCCAGCAGCCCCCTGCCGGGGAGAGAGCAGTACTTC.

The chain couples TRBV5-4 to TRBJ2-7, with TRBD1 matching 9 bases. The CDR3 has 14 residues. Germline V gives CDR1 SGHNT, CDR2 YYREEE (reference sequence). The junction had 5 bases not matched to a gene; V was cut back by 3 bases and J by 4 bases. The CDR3 DNA reads as TGTGCCAGCAGCTCGACCGGGACAGGGTACGAGCAGTACTTC. Its translation: CASSSTGTGYEQYF.

V is TRBV5-1 and J is TRBJ2-7, with a weak D call TRBD2 (6 bases). Per germline, CDR1 SGHRS and CDR2 YFSETQ. This CDR3 has 15 residues. The ends were cut back, 0 bases at V and 0 bases at J, with 10 bases in the middle. CDR3: CASSLGDSDSYEQYF. CDR3 DNA sequence: TGCGCCAGCAGCTTGGGGGACTCTGACTCCTACGAGCAGTACTTC.

This rearrangement joins TRBV27 to TRBJ2-7, with 12 bases fitting TRBD2. Germline-derived CDR1 and CDR2 are MNHEY and SMNVEV (reference sequence). The CDR3 totals 19 residues. Trimming at V came to 3 bases and at J to 5 bases, leaving 17 bases not matched to a gene. In nucleotides, the CDR3 is TGTGCCAGCAGTTTTAACCCGACTAGCGGGAGAATGGACGGGAACGAGCAGTACTTC. Its protein is CASSFNPTSGRMDGNEQYF.

DNA for the CDR3: TGTGCCAGCAGCGTAGGTCTCCAGGGGGACTACGAGCAGTACTTC. Translated, it gives CASSVGLQGDYEQYF. The rearrangement links TRBV9 to TRBJ2-7, with TRBD1 identical over 7 bases. CDR3 length equals 15 residues. Germline V gene sequence: CDR1 SGDLS, CDR2 YYNGEE. V trimming: 0 bases; J trimming: 3 bases; junction bases outside the gene matches: 6. The complete variable domain, with remaining parts taken from reference TRBV9 and TRBJ2-7, reads DSGVTQTPKHLITATGQRVTLRCSPRSGDLSVYWYQQSLDQGLQFLIQYYNGEERAKGNILERFSAQQFPDLHSELNLSSLELGDSALYFCASSVGLQGDYEQYFGPGTRLTVT.

Here the CDR3 DNA reads TGCAGCGTAGCAAAAGCGGGAGCTGGTCACAATGAGCAGTTCTTC. It encodes CSVAKAGAGHNEQFF. The V call is TRBV29-1, the J call TRBJ2-1; 8 positions agree with TRBD2. CDR3 length: 15 residues. Per germline, CDR1 SQVTM and CDR2 ANQGSEA. Unmatched junction bases numbered 12, after V lost 6 bases and J lost 5 bases.

This chain links TRBV2 with TRBJ2-1; D is ambiguous. This CDR3 region has 15 residues. Germline CDR1 SNHLY, CDR2 FYNNEI. V lost 1 base, J lost 0 bases, and 7 bases lay in between. The CDR3 protein is CASSEGLSSYNEQFF. DNA for the CDR3: TGTGCCAGCAGTGAAGGTCTGAGCTCCTACAATGAGCAGTTCTTC.

The chain joins TRBV2 to TRBJ2-7; 7 positions match TRBD1. CDR3 length equals 12 residues. V was pared by 7 bases and J by 5 bases, with 5 bases of the junction left unmatched. Looked up from germline, CDR1 is SNHLY and CDR2 is FYNNEI. Here the CDR3 DNA reads TGTGCCAGCAAAACAGGGGTCCACGAGCAGTACTTC. Translated, it gives CASKTGVHEQYF.

The chain joins TRBV11-2 to TRBJ2-7; 9 bases fit TRBD1. This CDR3 spans 15 amino acids. After removal of 5 bases from V and 4 bases from J, the junction contained 9 bases not matched to a gene. Germline V lookup: CDR1 SGHAT, CDR2 FQNNGV. CDR3 DNA sequence: TGTGCCAGCAGCCCCCAGACAGGGGGTACTTACGAGCAGTACTTC. Residues: CASSPQTGGTYEQYF. Full variable domain (missing parts from reference TRBV11-2 and TRBJ2-7): EAGVAQSPRYKIIEKRQSVAFWCNPISGHATLYWYQQILGQGPKLLIQFQNNGVVDDSQLPKDRFSAERLKGVDSTLKIQPAKLEDSAVYLCASSPQTGGTYEQYFGPGTRLTVT.

This sequence joins TRBV6-5 and TRBJ2-1, with a tentative D call TRBD2 (6 bases). V was shortened by 6 bases and J by 5 bases, with 17 bases between the two germline ends. Germline assignment: CDR1 MNHEY and CDR2 SVGAGI. This CDR3 contains 15 residues. CDR3 DNA: TGTGCCAGCAGATACGACGCGGGAAGGCACAATGAGCAGTTCTTC. Its translation: CASRYDAGRHNEQFF.

On this clone itself: This CDR3 is also generated by other DNA sequences in the sample. This chain's CDR3 is CASSPGLTYEQYF. Written as DNA, the CDR3 is TGCGCCAGCAGCCCGGGACTCACCTACGAGCAGTACTTC. The gene calls are TRBV4-1 and TRBJ2-7; tentatively, D is TRBD2 (6 bases). Trimming took 4 bases from V and 2 from J, leaving 9 bases between them. Looked up from germline, CDR1 is MGHRA and CDR2 is YSYEKL. The CDR3 sequence is 13 residues long.

The CDR3 is CASSSPGDARETQYF. CDR3 coding DNA: TGTGCCAGCAGCTCCCCGGGAGATGCCAGGGAGACCCAGTACTTC. V and J are TRBV7-8 and TRBJ2-5; D is possibly TRBD2 (6 bases). This CDR3 spans 15 amino acids. V shed 4 bases and J shed 5 bases, with 17 bases lying between them. The germline V gene encodes CDR1 SGHVS and CDR2 FQNEAQ. The full variable domain, in which reference TRBV7-8 and TRBJ2-5 provide the parts outside the CDR3, is GAGVSQSPRYKVAKRGQDVALRCDPISGHVSLFWYQQALGQGPEFLTYFQNEAQLDKSGLPSDRFFAERPEGSVSTLKIQRTQQEDSAVYLCASSSPGDARETQYFGPGTRLLVL.

V and J are TRBV6-5 and TRBJ1-1; D gene uncertain. This CDR3 comprises 15 residues. CDR1 is MNHEY and CDR2 is SVGAGI in the germline V gene. Trimming cost V 0 bases and J 1 base, with 9 bases left between them. In nucleotides, the CDR3 is TGTGCCAGCAGTTACTCGACGACTTCGAACACTGAAGCTTTCTTT. Residues: CASSYSTTSNTEAFF.

The rearrangement links TRBV23-1 to TRBJ1-5, with a tentative D call TRBD1 (5 bases). TRBV23-1 is marked as an open reading frame, function uncertain. This CDR3 has 15 amino acids. Trimming cost V 1 base and J 11 bases, with 18 bases left between them. In nucleotides, the CDR3 is TGCGCCAGCAGTCAATTATCAGGGTATTCCCTGGCCCAGCATTTT. This gives the protein CASSQLSGYSLAQHF.

As to this clone: Other DNA sequences in the sample encode the same CDR3. The rearrangement uses TRBV2 and TRBJ2-3; D unresolved. With 3 bases removed from V and 6 bases from J, the gap between germline ends came to 7 bases. The CDR3 spans 12 residues. Germline loops: CDR1 SNHLY, CDR2 FYNNEI. The CDR3 sequence is CASSDLADTQYF. Written as DNA, the CDR3 is TGTGCCAGCAGTGATTTGGCCGATACGCAGTATTTT.

V and J are TRBV5-1 and TRBJ2-5, with 12 positions matching TRBD1. CDR1 is SGHRS, CDR2 YFSETQ, per germline. CDR3 length: 16 residues. J lost 0 bases, V lost 4 bases, and 4 bases had no gene match. CDR3 region: CASSGGTGGYQETQYF. CDR3 sequence (DNA): TGCGCCAGCAGCGGGGGGACAGGGGGCTACCAAGAGACCCAGTACTTC. Drawing the rest from reference TRBV5-1 and TRBJ2-5, the complete variable domain is KAGVTQTPRYLIKTRGQQVTLSCSPISGHRSVSWYQQTPGQGLQFLFEYFSETQRNKGNFPGRFSGRQFSNSRSEMNVSTLELGDSALYLCASSGGTGGYQETQYFGPGTRLLVL.

The chain joins TRBV19 to TRBJ1-5; D possibly corresponds to TRBD1 (5 bases). CDR3 length: 17 amino acids. Germline values: CDR1 LNHDA, CDR2 SQIVND (reference sequence). Trimming pared 6 bases from V and 0 bases from J, leaving 18 bases between. This CDR3 reads CASSQTLGLYSNQPQHF. CDR3 bases: TGTGCCAGTAGCCAAACCCTGGGGCTTTATAGCAATCAGCCCCAGCATTTT.

This rearrangement joins TRBV7-9 to TRBJ2-7; 9 bases agree with TRBD1. The trim removed 5 bases at V and 7 bases at J, leaving 12 bases unmatched. The germline CDR1 and CDR2 sequences are SEHNR and FQNEAQ (reference sequence). The CDR3 spans 15 residues. The chain's CDR3 is CASSPPAGTGWEQYF. The DNA for the CDR3 is TGTGCCAGCAGCCCCCCTGCCGGGACAGGGTGGGAGCAGTACTTC.

The V call is TRBV7-9, the J call TRBJ2-3; 7 bases are a match to TRBD2. This CDR3 contains 12 residues. V gave up 5 bases and J gave up 8 bases; unmatched junction bases: 4. Looked up from germline, CDR1 is SEHNR and CDR2 is FQNEAQ (reference sequence). CDR3 sequence (DNA): TGTGCCAGCAGCCTACCGGGAGGTACGCAGTATTTT. It translates to CASSLPGGTQYF.

This clone was picked up one time. The CDR3 loop is CASSLTRDYEQYF. In DNA, the CDR3 is TGTGCCAGCAGCTTAACGAGAGACTACGAGCAGTACTTC. The V and J genes are TRBV7-6 and TRBJ2-7, with D hard to call. The CDR3 covers 13 residues. Germline assignment: CDR1 SGHVS and CDR2 FNYEAQ. V was cut by 2 bases and J by 3 bases, with 8 bases left in between.